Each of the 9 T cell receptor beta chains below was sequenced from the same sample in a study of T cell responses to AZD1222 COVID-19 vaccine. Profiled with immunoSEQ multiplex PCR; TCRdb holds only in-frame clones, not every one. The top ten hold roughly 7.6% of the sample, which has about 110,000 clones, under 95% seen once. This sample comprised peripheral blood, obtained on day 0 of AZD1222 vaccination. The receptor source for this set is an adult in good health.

The CDR3 loop reads CASSLAGDIQYF. The CDR3 DNA sequence: TGCGCCAGCAGCCTGGCCGGGGACATTCAGTACTTC. V and J are TRBV4-1 and TRBJ2-4; the D gene is possibly TRBD2 (5 bases). This CDR3 region has 12 residues. Trimming cost V 4 bases and J 8 bases, with 9 bases left between them. Germline assignment: CDR1 MGHRA and CDR2 YSYEKL.

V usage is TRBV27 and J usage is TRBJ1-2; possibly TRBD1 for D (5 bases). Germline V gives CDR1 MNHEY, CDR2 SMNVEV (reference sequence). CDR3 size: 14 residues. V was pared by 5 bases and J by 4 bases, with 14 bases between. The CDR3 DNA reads TGTGCCAGCAGTGGGGGGACCTTTCCCTATGGCTACACCTTC. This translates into CASSGGTFPYGYTF.

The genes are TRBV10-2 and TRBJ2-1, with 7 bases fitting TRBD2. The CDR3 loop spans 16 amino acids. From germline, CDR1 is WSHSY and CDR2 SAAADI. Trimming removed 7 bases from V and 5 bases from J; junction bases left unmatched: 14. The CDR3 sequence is CASTAKLRREDNEQFF. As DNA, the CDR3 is TGCGCCAGCACCGCAAAACTTCGCCGGGAGGACAATGAGCAGTTCTTC.

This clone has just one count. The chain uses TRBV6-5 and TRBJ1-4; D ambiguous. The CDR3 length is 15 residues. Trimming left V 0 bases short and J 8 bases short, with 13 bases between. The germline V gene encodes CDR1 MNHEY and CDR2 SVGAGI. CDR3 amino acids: CASSYSRRVGEKLFF. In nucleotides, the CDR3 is TGTGCCAGCAGTTACTCGAGAAGGGTTGGAGAAAAACTGTTTTTT.

CDR3: CASSSGQSSNEKLFF. CDR3 in DNA: TGTGCCAGCAGCTCGGGACAGAGTTCGAATGAAAAACTGTTTTTT. The chain combines TRBV28 with TRBJ1-4; 7 bases are shared with TRBD1. The CDR3 is 15 amino acids. V was clipped by 6 bases and J by 5 bases; unmatched bases: 9. Germline loops: CDR1 MDHEN, CDR2 SYDVKM.

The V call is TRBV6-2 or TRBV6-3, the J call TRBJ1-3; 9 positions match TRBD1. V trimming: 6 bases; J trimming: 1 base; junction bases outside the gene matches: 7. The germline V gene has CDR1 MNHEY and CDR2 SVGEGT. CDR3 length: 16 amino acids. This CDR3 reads CASSRPGTGSGNTIYF. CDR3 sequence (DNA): TGTGCCAGCAGCCGTCCCGGGACAGGGTCTGGAAACACCATATATTTT.

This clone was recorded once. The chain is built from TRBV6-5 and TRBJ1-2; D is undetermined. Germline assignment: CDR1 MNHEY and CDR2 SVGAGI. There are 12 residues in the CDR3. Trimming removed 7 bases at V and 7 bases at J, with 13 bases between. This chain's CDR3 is CASIGSGTGYTF. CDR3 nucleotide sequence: TGTGCCAGCATCGGATCGGGCACTGGCTACACCTTC.

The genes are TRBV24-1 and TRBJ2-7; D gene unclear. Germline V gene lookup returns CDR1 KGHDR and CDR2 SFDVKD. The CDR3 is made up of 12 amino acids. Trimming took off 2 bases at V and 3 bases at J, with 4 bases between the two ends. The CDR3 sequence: CATSDSRYEQYF. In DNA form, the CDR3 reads TGTGCCACCAGTGATTCGCGCTACGAGCAGTACTTC.

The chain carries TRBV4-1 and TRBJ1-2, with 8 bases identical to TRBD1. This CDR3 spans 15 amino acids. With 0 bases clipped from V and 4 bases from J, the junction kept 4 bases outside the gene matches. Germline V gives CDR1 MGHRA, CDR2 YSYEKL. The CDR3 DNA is TGCGCCAGCAGCCAAGATACAGGGGGACCCTATGGCTACACCTTC. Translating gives CASSQDTGGPYGYTF.